This is a list of T cell receptor beta chains from one sample in a study of vaccination and CD4 T cells after COVID-19. These receptors' targets are unknown. TCRdb re-called the PCR reads through MiXCR, storing one row per CDR3 protein. The repertoire holds 15,000 to 20,000 distinct CDR3 sequences, with approximately 29% as singletons. Sequenced sample: cultured CD4+ T cells from blood. The origin of the receptors is a human donor with COVID-19. Both conserved end residues are part of each CDR3. Fields, in order: clone size, V gene, D gene, J gene, CDR3 protein, CDR3 DNA. A D gene is named only where the DNA matches it firmly. The size field is filled for only some rows; it gives once, few, many or a size class.

-	TRBV5-1	-	TRBJ1-2	CASSSQGSGGYTF	TGCGCCAGCAGCTCACAGGGAAGTGGCGGCTACACCTTC
-	TRBV7-2	-	TRBJ2-7	CASRGINDYEQYF	TGTGCCAGCAGGGGGATAAATGACTACGAGCAGTACTTC
-	TRBV30	-	TRBJ2-3	CAWSADRYGQYF	TGTGCCTGGAGTGCCGACCGATACGGGCAGTATTTT
-	TRBV27	-	TRBJ2-5	CASSPLGYQETQYF	TGTGCCAGCAGTCCCTTGGGGTACCAAGAGACCCAGTACTTC
-	TRBV7-9	TRBD2	TRBJ2-5	CASSSERGAFETQYF	TGTGCCAGCAGCTCGGAGCGGGGGGCTTTTGAGACCCAGTACTTC
-	TRBV27	-	TRBJ1-1	CASSQARRTEAFF	TGTGCCAGCAGTCAAGCGAGGCGAACTGAAGCTTTCTTT
-	TRBV6-7	-	TRBJ1-1	CASSETGAEYTEAFF	TGTGCCAGCAGTGAGACGGGGGCGGAGTACACTGAAGCTTTCTTT
once	TRBV28	-	TRBJ1-2	CASSLYPYGYTF	TGTGCCAGCAGTTTATACCCGTATGGCTACACCTTC
-	TRBV25-1	-	TRBJ1-1	CASSELNTEAFF	TGTGCCAGCAGTGAACTGAACACTGAAGCTTTCTTT
few	TRBV5-5	-	TRBJ1-2	CASSFSQGGNYGYTF	TGTGCCAGCAGCTTTTCCCAGGGAGGTAACTATGGCTACACCTTC
few	TRBV14	TRBD1	TRBJ2-2	CASSGTGSTGELFF	TGTGCCAGCAGCGGGACAGGGAGCACCGGGGAGCTGTTTTTT
-	TRBV7-3	-	TRBJ1-4	CASSLTGGRGEKLFF	TGTGCCAGCAGCTTAACGGGGGGGAGAGGCGAAAAACTGTTTTTT
-	TRBV2	-	TRBJ2-7	CASRPNRVGYEQYF	TGTGCCAGCAGACCTAACAGGGTAGGCTACGAGCAGTACTTC
-	TRBV24-1	-	TRBJ2-5	CATSGIHSGPGMTQYF	TGTGCCACCAGTGGTATTCATTCAGGTCCCGGGATGACCCAGTACTTC
-	TRBV11-2	TRBD1	TRBJ2-3	CASSFRGTTGVDTQYF	TGTGCCAGCAGCTTTAGGGGCACCACAGGGGTCGATACGCAGTATTTT
-	TRBV7-8	-	TRBJ1-3	CASTLEGGSGNTIYF	TGTGCCAGCACCTTAGAAGGGGGCTCTGGAAACACCATATATTTT
-	TRBV20-1	-	TRBJ1-1	CSARVRVSNTEAFF	TGCAGTGCTAGAGTGCGCGTTTCGAACACTGAAGCTTTCTTT
medium-sized	TRBV27	-	TRBJ1-5	CASSFYSRAGNQPQHF	TGTGCCAGCAGTTTTTATTCCAGGGCCGGCAATCAGCCCCAGCATTTT
-	TRBV20-1	TRBD1	TRBJ1-6	CSAWDRSYSPLHF	TGCAGTGCTTGGGACAGAAGCTATTCACCCCTCCACTTT
-	TRBV7-3	TRBD1	TRBJ1-1	CASSFGQADTEAFF	TGTGCCAGCAGCTTTGGACAGGCAGACACTGAAGCTTTCTTT
few	TRBV19	TRBD2	TRBJ2-1	CASSRTSGASYNEQFF	TGTGCCAGTAGCCGGACTAGCGGGGCCTCCTACAATGAGCAGTTCTTC
-	TRBV2	TRBD1	TRBJ1-6	CARGAGQGKSPLHF	TGTGCCAGGGGGGCAGGACAGGGTAAATCACCCCTCCACTTT
medium-sized	TRBV7-2	-	TRBJ1-1	CASSPDGGTGTEAFF	TGTGCCAGCAGCCCCGACGGGGGAACGGGGACTGAAGCTTTCTTT
-	TRBV12-3/TRBV12-4	TRBD1	TRBJ1-2	CASSMGQVYGYTF	TGTGCCAGCAGTATGGGACAGGTCTATGGCTACACCTTC
medium-sized	TRBV20-1	-	TRBJ1-2	CSATPPGTGGGYTF	TGCAGTGCTACCCCCCCGGGAACTGGGGGAGGCTACACCTTC
few	TRBV14	-	TRBJ1-2	CASSQVSGRGGYTF	TGTGCCAGCAGCCAAGTCTCGGGGAGGGGTGGCTACACCTTC
-	TRBV2	-	TRBJ2-2	CASRIQGGELFF	TGTGCCAGCAGGATACAGGGCGGGGAGCTGTTTTTT
-	TRBV19	TRBD2	TRBJ2-5	CASSPTSGGYQETQYF	TGTGCCAGTAGCCCTACTAGCGGGGGGTACCAAGAGACCCAGTACTTC
-	TRBV7-8	TRBD1	TRBJ2-1	CASSSPPGTGIKNEQFF	TGTGCCAGCAGCTCCCCGCCCGGGACAGGGATTAAGAATGAGCAGTTCTTC
-	TRBV6-2/TRBV6-3	-	TRBJ2-7	CASRPTVPSYEQYF	TGTGCCAGCAGACCGACGGTCCCCTCCTACGAGCAGTACTTC
-	TRBV6-1	TRBD1	TRBJ2-7	CASRSPSRDRPEEQYF	TGTGCCAGCAGGTCCCCCTCCAGGGACAGACCCGAGGAGCAGTACTTC
few	TRBV7-2	-	TRBJ2-7	CASSLPPAYEQYF	TGTGCCAGCAGCCTCCCCCCTGCATACGAGCAGTACTTC
-	TRBV6-1	-	TRBJ2-7	CASSESRPYEQYF	TGTGCCAGCAGTGAATCCAGACCCTACGAGCAGTACTTC
-	TRBV7-2	-	TRBJ2-7	CASSPRQIGTAYEQYF	TGTGCCAGCAGCCCGCGGCAAATAGGGACCGCCTACGAGCAGTACTTC
few	TRBV11-3	TRBD2	TRBJ2-1	CASTSGIYNEQFF	TGTGCCTCGACTAGCGGGATATACAATGAGCAGTTCTTC
-	TRBV12-3/TRBV12-4	TRBD1	TRBJ2-7	CASRSGGRGSREQYF	TGTGCCAGCAGGTCAGGGGGCAGGGGATCGAGGGAGCAGTACTTC
few	TRBV20-1	TRBD1	TRBJ1-1	CSAHPGQGAGNTEAFF	TGCAGTGCCCACCCGGGACAGGGGGCTGGGAACACTGAAGCTTTCTTT
once	TRBV29-1	-	TRBJ1-6	CSVEESLGSPLHF	TGCAGCGTTGAAGAGTCTCTCGGTTCACCCCTCCACTTT
few	TRBV28	-	TRBJ1-1	CAAKDTEAFF	TGTGCCGCAAAGGACACTGAAGCTTTCTTT
few	TRBV5-1	TRBD2	TRBJ2-3	CASSYATSGVGDTQYF	TGCGCCAGCAGCTACGCAACTAGCGGGGTTGGAGATACGCAGTATTTT
few	TRBV27	-	TRBJ1-3	CASSLSRQSSGNTIYF	TGTGCCAGCAGTTTATCCCGACAAAGCTCTGGAAACACCATATATTTT
-	TRBV12-3/TRBV12-4	-	TRBJ1-6	CASSGDGAYNSPLHF	TGTGCCAGCAGTGGGGACGGCGCCTATAATTCACCCCTCCACTTT